These T cell receptor beta chains were read from a single sample in a study of T cells in Graves' hyperthyroidism and ophthalmopathy. TCRdb analysed the multiplex PCR reads with MiXCR anew, one entry per CDR3 protein. This sample yields about 380,000 distinct CDR3 sequences, of which approximately 12% are seen a single time; roughly 20% belongs to the top ten. Sequencing was performed on blood. These receptors originate from a man aged 25 to 40 with Graves' hyperthyroidism that later progressed to Graves' ophthalmopathy. The CDR3 runs from the conserved cysteine through the conserved F or W. The order of the fields is V gene, J gene, clone size, D gene, CDR3 DNA, CDR3 protein. D genes are given only for firm matches. Some rows mark clone size as missing; the rest say once, few, many or name a class of expanded clone.

V gene: TRBV11-3
J gene: TRBJ1-1
clone size: many
D gene: TRBD1
CDR3 DNA: TGTGCCAGCAGCTTTGGACAGGGTCTTCTGCGAGCTTTCTTT
CDR3 protein: CASSFGQGLLRAFF

V gene: TRBV27
J gene: TRBJ2-1
clone size: many
D gene: TRBD2
CDR3 DNA: TGTGCCAGCAGCCCAGGGACTAGAGGAAATGAGCAGTTCTTC
CDR3 protein: CASSPGTRGNEQFF

V gene: TRBV5-5
J gene: TRBJ1-4
clone size: many
D gene: NA
CDR3 DNA: TGTGCCAGCAGCTCAAGGGAGGCTGACCCAACTAATGAAAAACTGTTTTTT
CDR3 protein: CASSSREADPTNEKLFF

V gene: TRBV12-3/TRBV12-4
J gene: TRBJ2-1
clone size: many
D gene: NA
CDR3 DNA: TGTGCCAGCAGTTTCGGGACCGTCAATGAGCAGTTCTTC
CDR3 protein: CASSFGTVNEQFF

V gene: TRBV6-1
J gene: TRBJ1-1
clone size: many
D gene: NA
CDR3 DNA: TGTGCCAGCAGTGAAGACAGGATCGGTTTTAGCACTGAAGCTTTCTTT
CDR3 protein: CASSEDRIGFSTEAFF

V gene: TRBV2
J gene: TRBJ2-3
clone size: few
D gene: TRBD1
CDR3 DNA: TGTGCCAGCTGGGGACAGGGGGTTATCACAGATACGCAGTATTTT
CDR3 protein: CASWGQGVITDTQYF

V gene: TRBV6-1
J gene: TRBJ1-4
clone size: many
D gene: NA
CDR3 DNA: TGTGCCAGCACCCTCACGGCAACTAATGAAAAACTGTTTTTT
CDR3 protein: CASTLTATNEKLFF

V gene: TRBV11-3
J gene: TRBJ2-5
clone size: few
D gene: NA
CDR3 DNA: TGTGCCAGCAGCTTAGATCTGGAGACCCAGTACTTC
CDR3 protein: CASSLDLETQYF

V gene: TRBV30
J gene: TRBJ2-1
clone size: NA
D gene: TRBD2
CDR3 DNA: TGTGCCTGGAACCGCGGGGGGGCGGTTGAGCAGTTCTTC
CDR3 protein: CAWNRGGAVEQFF

V gene: TRBV28
J gene: TRBJ2-1
clone size: many
D gene: NA
CDR3 DNA: TGTGCCAGCAGTTACAATGAGCAGTTCTTC
CDR3 protein: CASSYNEQFF

V gene: TRBV5-1
J gene: TRBJ2-5
clone size: many
D gene: TRBD2
CDR3 DNA: TGCGCCAGCAGCTTGGCTTTAGCGGGGGGCAAAGAGACCCAGTACTTC
CDR3 protein: CASSLALAGGKETQYF

V gene: TRBV20-1
J gene: TRBJ2-7
clone size: many
D gene: TRBD1
CDR3 DNA: TGCAGTGCTCCGAGGGTTGACAGGGGATCCTACGAGCAGTACTTC
CDR3 protein: CSAPRVDRGSYEQYF

V gene: TRBV19
J gene: TRBJ1-4
clone size: NA
D gene: NA
CDR3 DNA: TGTGCCATCTCGCAGGGGACTAATGAAAAACTGTTTTTT
CDR3 protein: CAISQGTNEKLFF

V gene: TRBV5-1
J gene: TRBJ2-1
clone size: NA
D gene: NA
CDR3 DNA: TGCGCCAGCAGCTTGCTGGTCGCCAACAATGAGCAGTTCTTC
CDR3 protein: CASSLLVANNEQFF

V gene: TRBV27
J gene: TRBJ2-7
clone size: NA
D gene: NA
CDR3 DNA: TGTGCCAGCAGTTTATCGGCAGGGGCCCCCTACGAGCAGTACTTC
CDR3 protein: CASSLSAGAPYEQYF

V gene: TRBV28
J gene: TRBJ2-2
clone size: many
D gene: NA
CDR3 DNA: TGTGCCAGCAGTGGCGGGGGCGCGAACACCGGGGAGCTGTTTTTT
CDR3 protein: CASSGGGANTGELFF

V gene: TRBV9
J gene: TRBJ2-7
clone size: many
D gene: TRBD2
CDR3 DNA: TGTGCCAGCAGCGTAGAACCCGGACTAGCGGGGGAGCAGTACTTC
CDR3 protein: CASSVEPGLAGEQYF

V gene: TRBV20-1
J gene: TRBJ2-7
clone size: NA
D gene: TRBD1
CDR3 DNA: TGCAGTGCGGACCCCGGGACAGGGGTCCCCTACGAGCAGTACTTC
CDR3 protein: CSADPGTGVPYEQYF

V gene: TRBV5-4
J gene: TRBJ1-2
clone size: many
D gene: NA
CDR3 DNA: TGTGCCAGCAGCCCGGGTGCTAACTATGGCTACACCTTC
CDR3 protein: CASSPGANYGYTF

V gene: TRBV6-6
J gene: TRBJ2-1
clone size: NA
D gene: TRBD2
CDR3 DNA: TGTGCCAGCAGTTACGGTGGGGCGGGGGGCCCCCTGTATGAGCAGTTCTTC
CDR3 protein: CASSYGGAGGPLYEQFF

V gene: TRBV3-1
J gene: TRBJ2-1
clone size: NA
D gene: TRBD2
CDR3 DNA: TGTGCCAGCAGCCAAGATGGACGTAGCGGGGGTTACAATGAGCAGTTCTTC
CDR3 protein: CASSQDGRSGGYNEQFF

V gene: TRBV5-6
J gene: TRBJ2-3
clone size: few
D gene: TRBD1
CDR3 DNA: TGTGCCAGCAGCCGCAGAACCGGGACAGGGGTGGTAGATACGCAGTATTTT
CDR3 protein: CASSRRTGTGVVDTQYF

V gene: TRBV5-1
J gene: TRBJ2-1
clone size: many
D gene: NA
CDR3 DNA: TGCGCCAGCAGCCGGGCAGGTTGGGGCAGAGGAAATGAGCAGTTCTTC
CDR3 protein: CASSRAGWGRGNEQFF

V gene: TRBV6-1
J gene: TRBJ1-6
clone size: NA
D gene: NA
CDR3 DNA: TGTGCCAGCAGGCGGGGGGAGAGCTCCTATAATTCACCCCTCCACTTT
CDR3 protein: CASRRGESSYNSPLHF

V gene: TRBV4-1
J gene: TRBJ2-7
clone size: NA
D gene: NA
CDR3 DNA: TGCGCCAGCAGCCAAGTGGGGGCCGACGAGCAGTACTTC
CDR3 protein: CASSQVGADEQYF

V gene: TRBV19
J gene: TRBJ2-1
clone size: NA
D gene: NA
CDR3 DNA: TGTGCCAGTAGACAGACAGGTACCGATGAGCAGTTCTTC
CDR3 protein: CASRQTGTDEQFF